This TCR beta chain was identified during a study of siplizumab effects on memory and regulatory T cells (dated by TCRdb to the late 2010s). Regarding the research as a whole: The effect of the anti-CD2 antibody siplizumab on alloreactive T-cell subsets was examined in allogeneic mixed lymphocyte reactions constructed from human PBMCs. The investigation overall reported the following: Roughly 80-97% of proliferating CD4+ or CD8+ clones could not be assigned a naive or memory phenotype. The suppressive function of proliferating Tregs from siplizumab cultures was not functionally confirmed. Because sequences below about 10^-5 frequency were poorly captured, only a minor fraction of alloreactive clones could be mapped to unstimulated subsets. Among mappable alloreactive CD4+ clones, the Treg-derived fraction averaged about 75% with siplizumab versus about 27% in control reactions. Unstimulated naive T cells appeared to be more diverse than memory T cells, and naive cells seemed to make a substantial contribution to the alloresponse. The cumulative frequency of alloreactive sequences traceable to unstimulated CD4+ memory T cells was significantly reduced by siplizumab.

V is cut by 3 bases and J by 7 bases, and the space between the germline ends is 17 bases. The CDR3 holds 14 amino acids from the cysteine to the phenylalanine. Only CDR3 DNA is held: 42 bases, read in frame from base 1. CDR1 and CDR2 (SGHNT, YYREEE) derive from the germline V gene (reference sequence). Sorted unstimulated T cells and proliferating T cells recovered from mixed lymphocyte reactions underwent TCRbeta CDR3 sequencing. Fresh whole blood from approximately 10 HLA-typed healthy donors was used to isolate PBMCs. To map where alloreactive clones came from, unstimulated CD4+ non-regulatory T cells were FACS-sorted. The library was made by the immunoSEQ multiplex PCR assay. Each sample had 9 x 10^4 or so TCR templates assayed by the deep sequencing platform. Genomic DNA extracted from sorted T cells was used for TCRbeta CDR3 sequencing. The authors processed their data as follows. The R programming language was used for clonal analysis of TCRbeta CDR3 data. Alloreactive CD4+ and CD8+ clones were defined by comparing unstimulated samples with post-reaction CFSE-low samples. Alloreactive CD4+ clones were assigned to regulatory or non-regulatory origin by matching sequences to sorted unstimulated Treg and non-Treg repertoires. TCRdb retrieved this table from immuneACCESS and kept in-frame rearrangements only. Not all clones are present; in checked studies, unresolved V genes account for under half, and no reason is known for the remainder. V, J and clone size reflect that table, while D and trimming were determined from the DNA. Counted in this sample were approximately 94,000 clones; 94% of them appeared once. Roughly 1.3% of the sample goes to the ten largest clones.

Comments on this clone: There is no known antigen for this receptor. No clone much larger than this one lies a single base away; base qualities are absent.

The rearranged segments are TRBV5-4 and TRBJ2-7; the D gene is perhaps TRBD2, on 7 matching bases. Sequenced material: non-Treg CD4+ T cells sorted from blood. The cell subset or site tag for this specimen amounts to: FACS-sorted unstimulated CD4+ non-regulatory T cells. This clonotype was obtained from a human donor in good health. The sequenced DNA is TGTGCCAGCAGCTCGGCGAAGGGGGGGTGGGAGCAGTACTTC. Its translation is CASSSAKGGWEQYF.